The present TCR beta chain was sequenced within a study of blood T cell repertoires in COVID-19. CDR1 LNHDA and CDR2 SQIVND come from the germline V gene (reference sequence). The CDR3 extends over 13 amino acids. The J segment lost 5 bases and the V segment lost 10 bases, leaving 8 bases of the junction unmatched. Data came from immunoSEQ multiplex PCR; TCRdb stores just in-frame clones and leaves some out. The table has about 250,000 clones, about nine tenths seen once; the top ten hold roughly 6.8%. The chain combines TRBV19 with TRBJ1-5; 7 bases map to TRBD1. Sequencing was carried out using peripheral blood. This receptor was taken from a woman under 40 with COVID-19, enrolled during active disease. CDR3 sequence: CATQRQGYQPQHF. The CDR3 DNA sequence: TGTGCCACCCAAAGACAGGGTTATCAGCCCCAGCATTTT. Combining the CDR3 with reference TRBV19 and TRBJ1-5 gives the whole variable domain DGGITQSPKYLFRKEGQNVTLSCEQNLNHDAMYWYRQDPGQGLRLIYYSQIVNDFQKGDIAEGYSVSREKKESFPLTVTSAQKNPTAFYLCATQRQGYQPQHFGDGTRLSIL.